Below, 10 T cell receptor beta chains from the same sample are listed, as sequenced in a study of cytomegalovirus exposure and HLA in healthy donors. With 60 Vbeta and 13 Jbeta primers, the PCR was carried out. Sequenced by immunoSEQ multiplex PCR; TCRdb stores in-frame clones only, minus some. Found here are 60,000 to 90,000 clones, about two thirds of them singletons; the top ten hold roughly 7.6%. The sequenced sample consisted of PBMCs. Receptors originate from a man aged 35 to 55 in good health and CMV-seropositive.

The chain uses TRBV7-3 and TRBJ1-1, with 7 bases lining up with TRBD1. CDR3 length equals 14 residues. The junction had 2 bases not matched to a gene; V was cut back by 3 bases and J by 1 base. Germline values: CDR1 SGHTA, CDR2 FQGTGA. The CDR3 sequence: CASSLTGRNTEAFF. The CDR3, as DNA: TGTGCCAGCAGCTTGACAGGGAGGAACACTGAAGCTTTCTTT. Together with reference TRBV7-3 and TRBJ1-1, the CDR3 gives the full variable domain: GAGVSQTPSNKVTEKGKYVELRCDPISGHTALYWYRQSLGQGPEFLIYFQGTGAADDSGLPNDRFFAVRPEGSVSTLKIQRTERGDSAVYLCASSLTGRNTEAFFGQGTRLTVV.

The rearrangement links TRBV30 to TRBJ2-5; a weak D match, TRBD2 (5 bases). The CDR3 sequence is 13 residues long. Germline CDR1 and CDR2: GTSNPN and SVGIG (reference sequence). V lost 0 bases and J 9 bases, leaving 14 bases between the germline ends. CDR3 sequence: CAWSVGGPGAQYF. CDR3 nucleotides: TGTGCCTGGAGTGTGGGCGGGCCGGGTGCCCAGTACTTC.

J is TRBJ1-6 and V is TRBV30; 7 bases fit TRBD1. Per the germline V gene, CDR1 is GTSNPN and CDR2 is SVGIG (reference sequence). The CDR3 contains 12 residues. The J segment lost 7 bases and the V segment lost 7 bases, leaving 4 bases of the junction unmatched. This CDR3 reads CAFDRENSPLHF. CDR3 bases: TGTGCCTTCGACAGGGAGAATTCACCCCTCCACTTT. Based on the CDR3 plus reference TRBV30 and TRBJ1-6, the full variable domain is SQTIHQWPATLVQPVGSPLSLECTVEGTSNPNLYWYRQAAGRGLQLLFYSVGIGQISSEVPQNLSASRPQDRQFILSSKKLLLSDSGFYLCAFDRENSPLHFGNGTRLTVT.

The chain recombines TRBV4-1 with TRBJ1-2; 7 nucleotides match TRBD1. Trimming took 4 bases from V and 5 from J; bases not matched to a gene: 10. The CDR3 loop spans 15 amino acids. Germline CDR1 reads MGHRA; CDR2 reads YSYEKL. The CDR3 reads CASSLWTGEAYGYTF. Written as DNA, the CDR3 is TGCGCCAGCAGCCTATGGACAGGAGAAGCTTATGGCTACACCTTC.

This sequence joins TRBV5-1 and TRBJ2-7; 9 nucleotides match TRBD1. V shed 0 bases, J shed 6 bases, and the junction held 10 bases outside the gene matches. CDR3 length: 16 residues. Germline CDR1 and CDR2: SGHRS and YFSETQ. CDR3 nucleotide sequence: TGCGCCAGCAGCTTGGCCACCGGGACAGGGATGGCCGAGCAGTACTTC. Its protein is CASSLATGTGMAEQYF.

The chain recombines TRBV7-2 with TRBJ2-7, with TRBD2 matching over 12 bases. The germline gives CDR1 SGHTA, CDR2 FQGNSA. V dropped 5 bases and J dropped 6; count of bases not matched to a gene: 8. The length of the CDR3 is 15 residues. The DNA for the CDR3 is TGTGCCAGCAGCGCGCGACTAGCGGGGGCAGGCGAGCAGTACTTC. Translation gives CASSARLAGAGEQYF.

The chain recombines TRBV29-1 with TRBJ2-7, with D unclear. This CDR3 contains 14 residues. CDR1 and CDR2 (germline): SQVTM, ANQGSEA. The V end was cut by 4 bases, the J end by 3 bases, with 16 bases between. Here the CDR3 DNA reads TGCAGCGTTGTACTGAGATTTGATAGCTACGAGCAGTACTTC. Its protein is CSVVLRFDSYEQYF.

The rearrangement joins TRBV4-2 to TRBJ1-1, with D uncertain. V was shortened by 4 bases and J by 5 bases, with 11 bases between the two germline ends. This CDR3 comprises 13 residues. Germline V CDR1 and CDR2: LGHNA, YNFKEQ. CDR3 sequence: CASSPNPRTEAFF. CDR3 nucleotide sequence: TGTGCCAGCAGCCCCAACCCCAGGACTGAAGCTTTCTTT.

V is TRBV5-5 and J is TRBJ1-5; 10 nucleotides line up with TRBD1. V shed 6 bases and J 5 bases; nucleotides not matched to a gene: 5. Germline V gene data show CDR1 as SGHKS and CDR2 as YYEKEE (reference sequence). The CDR3 extends over 14 amino acids. The CDR3 sequence: CASTTGTGDQPQHF. The CDR3 nucleotides are TGTGCCAGCACCACCGGGACAGGGGATCAGCCCCAGCATTTT.

V gene TRBV4-1 combines with J gene TRBJ1-5; D is ambiguous. CDR1 is MGHRA, CDR2 YSYEKL, per germline. This CDR3 has 15 amino acids. V was pared by 0 bases and J by 4 bases, with 10 bases between. The CDR3 DNA sequence: TGCGCCAGCAGCCAAGATCCACAGTGGAATCAGCCCCAGCATTTT. Protein sequence: CASSQDPQWNQPQHF.